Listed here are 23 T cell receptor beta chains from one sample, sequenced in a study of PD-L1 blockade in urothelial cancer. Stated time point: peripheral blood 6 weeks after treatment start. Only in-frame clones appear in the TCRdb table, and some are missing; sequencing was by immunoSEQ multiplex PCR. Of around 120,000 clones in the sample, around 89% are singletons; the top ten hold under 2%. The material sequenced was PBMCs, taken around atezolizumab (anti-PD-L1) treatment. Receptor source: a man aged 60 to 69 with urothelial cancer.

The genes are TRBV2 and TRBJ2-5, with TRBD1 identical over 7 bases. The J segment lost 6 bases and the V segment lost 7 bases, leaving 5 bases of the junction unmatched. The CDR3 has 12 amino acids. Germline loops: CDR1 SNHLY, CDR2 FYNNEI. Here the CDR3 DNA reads TGTGCCAGCAAGGAAGGGGGCAAGACCCAGTACTTC. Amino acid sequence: CASKEGGKTQYF.

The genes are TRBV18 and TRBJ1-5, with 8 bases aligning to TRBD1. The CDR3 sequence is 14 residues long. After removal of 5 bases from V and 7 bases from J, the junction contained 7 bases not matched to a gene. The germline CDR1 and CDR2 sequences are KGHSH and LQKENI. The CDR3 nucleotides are TGTGCCAGCTCATTTCAGGGGGCTGGACAGCCCCAGCATTTT. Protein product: CASSFQGAGQPQHF.

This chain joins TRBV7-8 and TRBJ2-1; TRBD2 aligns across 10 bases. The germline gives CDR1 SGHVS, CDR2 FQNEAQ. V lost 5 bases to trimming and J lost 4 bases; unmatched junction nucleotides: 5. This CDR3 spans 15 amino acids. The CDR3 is CASSHSGGPYNEQFF. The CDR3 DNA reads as TGTGCCAGCAGCCATAGCGGGGGGCCTTACAATGAGCAGTTCTTC. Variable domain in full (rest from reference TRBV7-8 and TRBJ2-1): GAGVSQSPRYKVAKRGQDVALRCDPISGHVSLFWYQQALGQGPEFLTYFQNEAQLDKSGLPSDRFFAERPEGSVSTLKIQRTQQEDSAVYLCASSHSGGPYNEQFFGPGTRLTVL.

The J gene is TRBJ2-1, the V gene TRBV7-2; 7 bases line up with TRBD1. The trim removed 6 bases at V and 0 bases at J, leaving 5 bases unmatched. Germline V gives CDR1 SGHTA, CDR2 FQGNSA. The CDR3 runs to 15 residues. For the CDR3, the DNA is TGTGCCAGCAGAAGGGGGCTAAGCTCCTACAATGAGCAGTTCTTC. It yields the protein CASRRGLSSYNEQFF. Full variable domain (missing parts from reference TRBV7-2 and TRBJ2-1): GAGVSQSPSNKVTEKGKDVELRCDPISGHTALYWYRQSLGQGLEFLIYFQGNSAPDKSGLPSDRFSAERTGGSVSTLTIQRTQQEDSAVYLCASRRGLSSYNEQFFGPGTRLTVL.

CDR3 residues: CASRAGTENTEAFF. The CDR3 bases are TGTGCCAGCAGGGCCGGGACAGAGAACACTGAAGCTTTCTTT. This sequence joins TRBV5-4 and TRBJ1-1, with TRBD1 matching 7 bases. The CDR3 runs to 14 residues. Germline V CDR1 and CDR2: SGHNT, YYREEE (reference sequence). J lost 1 base, V lost 5 bases, and 5 bases had no gene match.

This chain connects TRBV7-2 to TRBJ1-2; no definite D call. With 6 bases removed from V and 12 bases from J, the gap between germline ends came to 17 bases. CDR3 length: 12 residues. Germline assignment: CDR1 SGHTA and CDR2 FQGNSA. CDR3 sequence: CASSPNTGWDTF. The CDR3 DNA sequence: TGTGCCAGCAGTCCTAATACGGGGTGGGACACCTTC. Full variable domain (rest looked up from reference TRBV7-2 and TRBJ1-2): GAGVSQSPSNKVTEKGKDVELRCDPISGHTALYWYRQSLGQGLEFLIYFQGNSAPDKSGLPSDRFSAERTGGSVSTLTIQRTQQEDSAVYLCASSPNTGWDTFGSGTRLTVV.

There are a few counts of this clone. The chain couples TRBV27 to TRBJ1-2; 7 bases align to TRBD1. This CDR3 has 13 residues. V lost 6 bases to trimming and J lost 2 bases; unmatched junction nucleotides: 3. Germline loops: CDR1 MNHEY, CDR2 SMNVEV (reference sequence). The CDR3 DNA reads TGTGCCAGCAGACGCAGGGGGAACTATGGCTACACCTTC. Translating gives CASRRRGNYGYTF.

In DNA form, the CDR3 reads TGTGCCAGCAGCAAATCCCTTTCGCGCATCCAAGAGACCCAGTACTTC. It encodes CASSKSLSRIQETQYF. The chain combines TRBV21-1 with TRBJ2-5; the table's D call, TRBD2, was not checked against the DNA. TRBV21-1 is designated a pseudogene. This CDR3 is 16 amino acids long.

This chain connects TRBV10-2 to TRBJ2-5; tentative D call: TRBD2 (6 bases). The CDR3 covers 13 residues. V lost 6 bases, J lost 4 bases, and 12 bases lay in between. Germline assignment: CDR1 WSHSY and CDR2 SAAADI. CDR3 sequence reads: CASRRGFGETQYF. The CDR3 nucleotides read TGCGCCAGCAGACGGGGGTTTGGAGAGACCCAGTACTTC.

CDR3 DNA: TGTGCCAGCAGTTTGCGGGACACTGAAGCTTTCTTT. This sequence encodes CASSLRDTEAFF. The chain carries TRBV28 and TRBJ1-1; D is ambiguous. Germline CDR1 reads MDHEN; CDR2 reads SYDVKM. The V end lost 3 bases, the J end lost 3 bases, and 5 bases lay between the germline ends. CDR3 length: 12 amino acids.

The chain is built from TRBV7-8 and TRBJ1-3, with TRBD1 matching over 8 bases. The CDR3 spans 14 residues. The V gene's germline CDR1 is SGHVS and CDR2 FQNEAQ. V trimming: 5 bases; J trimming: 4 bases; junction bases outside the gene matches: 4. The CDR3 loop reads CASSPRDRGNTIYF. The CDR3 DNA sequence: TGTGCCAGCAGCCCCCGGGACAGGGGAAACACCATATATTTT.

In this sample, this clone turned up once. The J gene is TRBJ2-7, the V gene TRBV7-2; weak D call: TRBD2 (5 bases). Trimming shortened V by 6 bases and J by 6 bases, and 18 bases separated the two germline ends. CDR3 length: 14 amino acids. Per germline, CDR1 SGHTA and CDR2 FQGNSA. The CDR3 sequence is CASRFSLGEVEQYF. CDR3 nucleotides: TGTGCCAGCAGATTTTCCCTGGGAGAAGTCGAGCAGTACTTC.

CDR3 protein: CASSDSRSQETQYF. For the CDR3, the DNA is TGTGCCAGCAGTGACTCTCGTTCGCAAGAGACCCAGTACTTC. The rearrangement links TRBV2 to TRBJ2-5; no definite D call. Trimming shortened V by 3 bases and J by 2 bases, and 10 bases separated the two germline ends. Germline CDR1 and CDR2: SNHLY and FYNNEI. This CDR3 spans 14 amino acids.

The CDR3 DNA reads TGTGCCAGCAGCCTCGGGACAGGGGGGGGCGAGCAGTACTTC. Translated: CASSLGTGGGEQYF. The genes are TRBV28 and TRBJ2-7; 11 nucleotides match TRBD1. CDR3 length: 14 amino acids. Germline V lookup: CDR1 MDHEN, CDR2 SYDVKM. The J segment lost 6 bases and the V segment lost 6 bases, leaving 7 bases of the junction unmatched. The full variable domain, completed using reference TRBV28 and TRBJ2-7, is DVKVTQSSRYLVKRTGEKVFLECVQDMDHENMFWYRQDPGLGLRLIYFSYDVKMKEKGDIPEGYSVSREKKERFSLILESASTNQTSMYLCASSLGTGGGEQYFGPGTRLTVT.

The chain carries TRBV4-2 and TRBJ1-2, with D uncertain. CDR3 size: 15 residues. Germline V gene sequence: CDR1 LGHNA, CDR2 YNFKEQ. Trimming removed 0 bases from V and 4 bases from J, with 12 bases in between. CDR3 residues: CASSQDEKSPYGYTF. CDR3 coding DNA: TGTGCCAGCAGCCAAGATGAGAAGTCCCCCTATGGCTACACCTTC.

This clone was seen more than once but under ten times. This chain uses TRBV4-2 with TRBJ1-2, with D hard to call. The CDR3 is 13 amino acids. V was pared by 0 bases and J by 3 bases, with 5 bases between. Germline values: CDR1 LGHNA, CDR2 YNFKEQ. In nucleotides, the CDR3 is TGTGCCAGCAGCCAAGAGGAGCACTATGGCTACACCTTC. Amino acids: CASSQEEHYGYTF.

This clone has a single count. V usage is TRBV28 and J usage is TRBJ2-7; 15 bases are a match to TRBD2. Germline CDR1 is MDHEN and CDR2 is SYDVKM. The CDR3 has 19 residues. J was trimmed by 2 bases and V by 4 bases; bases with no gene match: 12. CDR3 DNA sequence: TGTGCCAGCAGTTCCAGCCCGGGACTAGCGGGGGGCATCACCTACGAGCAGTACTTC. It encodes CASSSSPGLAGGITYEQYF.

The CDR3 region has the DNA TGTGCCAGCAGTTATGGGACTAGGGGAAACGGGGAGCTGTTTTTT. It yields the protein CASSYGTRGNGELFF. The rearrangement links TRBV6-5 to TRBJ2-2; 8 bases align to TRBD2. This CDR3 region has 15 residues. J lost 7 bases, V lost 3 bases, and 7 bases had no gene match. Germline CDR1 is MNHEY and CDR2 is SVGAGI.

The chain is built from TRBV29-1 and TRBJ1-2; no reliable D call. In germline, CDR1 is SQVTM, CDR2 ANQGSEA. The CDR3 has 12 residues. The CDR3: CSSIEGPYGYTF. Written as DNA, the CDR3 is TGCAGTTCTATAGAGGGCCCCTATGGCTACACCTTC.

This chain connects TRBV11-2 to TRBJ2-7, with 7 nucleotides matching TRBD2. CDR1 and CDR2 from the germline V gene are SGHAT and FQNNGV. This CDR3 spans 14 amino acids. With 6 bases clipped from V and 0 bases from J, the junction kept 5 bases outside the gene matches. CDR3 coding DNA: TGTGCCAGCAGTCAATCTAGCGGCTCCTACGAGCAGTACTTC. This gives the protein CASSQSSGSYEQYF.

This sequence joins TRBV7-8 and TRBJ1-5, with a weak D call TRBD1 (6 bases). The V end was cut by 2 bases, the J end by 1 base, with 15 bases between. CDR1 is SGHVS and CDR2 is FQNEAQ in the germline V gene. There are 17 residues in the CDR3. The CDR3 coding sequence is TGTGCCAGCAGCTTACAAGGGGGTCCTGGGAGCAATCAGCCCCAGCATTTT. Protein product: CASSLQGGPGSNQPQHF.

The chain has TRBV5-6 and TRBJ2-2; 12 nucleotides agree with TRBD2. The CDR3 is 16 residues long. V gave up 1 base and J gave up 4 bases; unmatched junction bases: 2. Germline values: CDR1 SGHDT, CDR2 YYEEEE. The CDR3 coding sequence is TGTGCCAGCAGCTTGATGACTAGCGGGAGCACCGGGGAGCTGTTTTTT. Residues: CASSLMTSGSTGELFF.

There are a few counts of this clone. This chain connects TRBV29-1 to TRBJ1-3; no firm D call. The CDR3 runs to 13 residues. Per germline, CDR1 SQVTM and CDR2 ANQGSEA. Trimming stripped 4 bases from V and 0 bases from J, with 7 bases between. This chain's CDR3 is CSVARSSGNTIYF. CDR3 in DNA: TGCAGCGTTGCCCGGAGCTCTGGAAACACCATATATTTT.